The 13 T cell receptor beta chains presented below share a single source sample, sequenced in a study of T cells after yellow fever vaccination. TCRdb ran MiXCR on the 5' RACE reads and lists one entry per CDR3 protein. The table lists 450,000 to 650,000 distinct CDR3 sequences, 21% of them singletons, with 15% to 20% in the top ten. Sample: PBMCs, taken less than 25 days after the first yellow fever vaccination. Receptors were obtained from a man aged 18 to 35 who received the YFV17D yellow fever vaccine.

The chain carries TRBV12-3 or TRBV12-4 and TRBJ1-4; 7 bases fit TRBD1. With V trimmed by 5 bases and J by 8 bases, 11 bases remained unmatched. This CDR3 region has 15 residues. The CDR3 coding sequence is TGTGCCAGCAGTGACGACAGGGTTTCAGACGAAAAACTGTTTTTT. Amino acid sequence: CASSDDRVSDEKLFF.

The chain recombines TRBV5-1 with TRBJ2-2; D might be TRBD1 (5 bases). The CDR3 loop spans 13 amino acids. V dropped 3 bases and J dropped 4 bases, with 7 bases sitting between them. CDR1 is SGHRS and CDR2 is YFSETQ in the germline V gene. In nucleotides, the CDR3 is TGCGCCAGCAGCTATGACAGCACCGGGGAGCTGTTTTTT. Encoded protein: CASSYDSTGELFF.

This clonotype showed up just once. Germline is not matched at one junction end, which may reflect a read error. This rearrangement joins TRBV27 to TRBJ1-6; D possibly corresponds to TRBD1 (5 bases). This CDR3 has 17 amino acids. Germline V gene lookup returns CDR1 MNHEY and CDR2 SMNVEV (reference sequence). CDR3 nucleotides: TGCACCAGCAGTCGCTCCGCAGGGAGATCCCTTCGTTCACCCCTCCACTTT. It yields the protein CTSSRSAGRSLRSPLHF.

The chain uses TRBV6-1 and TRBJ2-5; 7 bases map to TRBD2. CDR1 is MNHNS and CDR2 is SASEGT in the germline V gene. The CDR3 is made up of 15 amino acids. The V gene end was trimmed by 6 bases and the J gene end by 3 bases; junction bases not matched to a gene: 10. In nucleotides, the CDR3 is TGTGCCAGCAGCCTAGCCCGGGGGGTCGAAGAGACCCAGTACTTC. Translating gives CASSLARGVEETQYF.

V is TRBV5-1 and J is TRBJ2-7, with D possibly being TRBD1 or TRBD2 (5 bases each). CDR1 is SGHRS and CDR2 is YFSETQ in the germline V gene. This CDR3 is 15 amino acids long. Trimming left V 4 bases short and J 5 bases short, with 19 bases between. The chain's CDR3 is CASSGRDPQGDEQYF. CDR3 coding DNA: TGCGCCAGCAGCGGCCGGGACCCGCAAGGGGACGAGCAGTACTTC.

V and J are TRBV6-1 and TRBJ2-7; a possible D gene is TRBD1 (7 bases). Germline V gene data show CDR1 as MNHNS and CDR2 as SASEGT. V lost 6 bases and J lost 6, with 21 bases in between. There are 15 residues in the CDR3. The CDR3 loop is CASSRGGTALREQYF. CDR3 nucleotide sequence: TGTGCCAGCAGCCGAGGGGGGACAGCCCTCCGCGAGCAGTACTTC.

This clonotype occurred a few times. The chain couples TRBV28 to TRBJ1-1; 8 positions agree with TRBD1. V lost 7 bases and J lost 0; bases outside the gene matches: 7. CDR3 length equals 15 residues. The V gene's germline CDR1 is MDHEN and CDR2 SYDVKM. This chain's CDR3 is CASNTADRVNTEAFF. The CDR3 DNA reads as TGTGCCAGCAACACCGCGGACAGGGTGAACACTGAAGCTTTCTTT.

The sample holds a few counts of this clonotype. V and J are TRBV5-4 and TRBJ1-4, with D possibly TRBD1 on 5 matching bases. Trimming took 0 bases from V and 6 from J, leaving 9 bases between them. This CDR3 spans 14 amino acids. The germline gives CDR1 SGHNT, CDR2 YYREEE (reference sequence). This CDR3 is CASSLEVGDEKLFF. The CDR3, as DNA: TGTGCCAGCAGCTTGGAGGTAGGGGATGAAAAACTGTTTTTT.

V and J are TRBV20-1 and TRBJ2-3; D is ambiguous. Trimming removed 3 bases at V and 1 base at J, with 5 bases between. CDR1 and CDR2 from the germline V gene are DFQATT and SNEGSKA (reference sequence). The CDR3 sequence is 12 residues long. DNA of the CDR3: TGCAGTGCTAGGGGTCGCACAGATACGCAGTATTTT. This encodes CSARGRTDTQYF.

V and J are TRBV7-2 and TRBJ2-4; no clear D gene. The length of the CDR3 is 15 residues. Germline CDR1 reads SGHTA; CDR2 reads FQGNSA. Trimming cost V 3 bases and J 3 bases, with 12 bases left between them. CDR3 DNA: TGTGCCAGCAGCTTTGATCGAAGGAGCAAAAACATTCAGTACTTC. Translating it yields CASSFDRRSKNIQYF.

This clonotype was observed a handful of times. J is TRBJ1-6 and V is TRBV7-9, with D hard to call. This CDR3 contains 14 residues. The germline CDR1 and CDR2 sequences are SEHNR and FQNEAQ (reference sequence). The V gene lost 2 bases and the J gene lost 6 bases, with 8 bases spanning the gap. In DNA, the CDR3 is TGTGCCAGCAGCTTAATGGGAGGTAATTCACCCCTCCACTTT. Amino acids: CASSLMGGNSPLHF.

The V and J genes are TRBV20-1 and TRBJ1-5, with D possibly matching TRBD1 (5 bases). V shed 6 bases and J shed 0 bases, with 6 bases lying between them. In germline, CDR1 is DFQATT, CDR2 SNEGSKA (reference sequence). The CDR3 consists of 12 residues. The CDR3 bases are TGCAGTGCCAGGGTTAGCAATCAGCCCCAGCATTTT. Amino acids: CSARVSNQPQHF.

The chain carries TRBV2 and TRBJ2-1; D might be TRBD1 or TRBD2, each matching 5 bases. The CDR3 totals 18 residues. Germline CDR1 and CDR2: SNHLY and FYNNEI. Trimming took off 7 bases at V and 3 bases at J, with 25 bases between the two ends. CDR3 amino acids: CASNWSGESGQGYNEQFF. The CDR3, as DNA: TGTGCCAGCAATTGGTCTGGGGAGTCAGGGCAGGGCTACAATGAGCAGTTCTTC.